One sample yielded the 27 T cell receptor beta chains listed below, sequenced in a study of regulatory T cells in long-lasting Graves disease. Building of the TCR beta libraries involved iRepertoire HTBI primers and Arm-PCR of CDR3 regions. From the multiplex PCR reads, TCRdb called clonotypes with MiXCR, one entry per CDR3 protein. The table lists roughly 610,000 distinct CDR3 sequences, 15% to 20% of them singletons. Documented time point: newly diagnosed GD, antithyroid drugs for less than 3 months. The TCR library was made from RNA that had been extracted from PBMCs in TRIzol. The sample was also reused in another study, on T cells in Graves' hyperthyroidism and ophthalmopathy.

Sample: peripheral blood mononuclear cells (PBMCs), taken at new diagnosis, from a patient treated with antithyroid drugs. All receptors derive from a man younger than 30 with Graves disease.

This clonotype was counted a few times. As DNA, the CDR3 is TGCGCCAGCAGCCAAGAGGCGGTATCCTACAATGAGCAGTTCTTC. Protein: CASSQEAVSYNEQFF. This chain joins TRBV4-1 and TRBJ2-1; D uncertain. Trimming shortened V by 0 bases and J by 1 base, and 7 bases separated the two germline ends. Germline-derived CDR1 and CDR2 are MGHRA and YSYEKL. This CDR3 spans 15 amino acids.

This clonotype has at least ten counts. The V call is TRBV29-1, the J call TRBJ1-1, with D maybe TRBD1 (5 bases). V lost 6 bases and J lost 5, with 13 bases in between. This CDR3 has 12 amino acids. Per the germline V gene, CDR1 is SQVTM and CDR2 is ANQGSEA. CDR3 nucleotides: TGCAGCGTCGCAGGGCTGGGGACTGAAGCTTTCTTT. This encodes CSVAGLGTEAFF.

In this sample, this clonotype turned up many times. The chain joins TRBV18 to TRBJ1-1; a possible D gene is TRBD1 (6 bases). The CDR3 loop spans 13 amino acids. Germline V gene data show CDR1 as KGHSH and CDR2 as LQKENI. The V and J ends lost 3 bases and 6 bases respectively, with 11 bases between them. The CDR3 bases are TGTGCCAGCTCACCTAAGGACAGCCCTGAAGCTTTCTTT. Protein product: CASSPKDSPEAFF.

This clonotype was observed many times. The J gene is TRBJ2-1, the V gene TRBV2; D is undetermined. Germline V gives CDR1 SNHLY, CDR2 FYNNEI. The CDR3 length is 13 residues. Between the trimmed V and J ends, which lost 6 bases and 6 bases, there was a span of 12 bases. The CDR3, as DNA: TGTGCCAGCAGGGAGACCGGGCCCAATGAGCAGTTCTTC. Protein product: CASRETGPNEQFF.

This clonotype was counted ten times or more. This chain uses TRBV14 with TRBJ2-7; no definite D call. The CDR3 totals 13 residues. Germline CDR1 is SGHDN and CDR2 is FVKESK. V shed 1 base and J shed 5 bases, with 9 bases lying between them. CDR3 nucleotides: TGTGCCAGCAGCCAAGTGCTATACGACGAGCAGTACTTC. Encoded protein: CASSQVLYDEQYF. Combining the CDR3 with reference TRBV14 and TRBJ2-7 gives the whole variable domain EAGVTQFPSHSVIEKGQTVTLRCDPISGHDNLYWYRRVMGKEIKFLLHFVKESKQDESGMPNNRFLAERTGGTYSTLKVQPAELEDSGVYFCASSQVLYDEQYFGPGTRLTVT.

Turning to this clonotype: Just one base apart from a much larger clone, this may be a read error. The V call is TRBV6-5, the J call TRBJ2-3; D is uncertain. Trimming pared 4 bases from V and 8 bases from J, leaving 10 bases between. Germline loops: CDR1 MNHEY, CDR2 SVGAGI. The CDR3 has 12 residues. The CDR3 here is CASSSDLSTQYF. The CDR3 coding sequence is TGTGCCAGCAGTTCGGACCTTAGTACGCAGTATTTT.

This clonotype has more than one count but fewer than ten. The genes are TRBV4-1 and TRBJ2-4; D tentatively reads TRBD1 or TRBD2 (5 bases each). The V and J ends lost 4 bases and 8 bases respectively, with 18 bases between them. Germline V gives CDR1 MGHRA, CDR2 YSYEKL. CDR3 length: 15 amino acids. The CDR3 DNA is TGCGCCAGCAGCCCCCGCCGGGACGGCCGAGACATTCAGTACTTC. It encodes CASSPRRDGRDIQYF.

This clonotype was observed many times. J is TRBJ2-7 and V is TRBV7-2; D tentatively fits TRBD1 or TRBD2 (5 bases each). There are 15 residues in the CDR3. The germline gives CDR1 SGHTA, CDR2 FQGNSA. V lost 2 bases to trimming and J lost 0 bases, with 11 bases between them. The CDR3 DNA sequence: TGTGCCAGCAGCTTATCGGGACGCCTCTCCTACGAGCAGTACTTC. Translating gives CASSLSGRLSYEQYF.

This clonotype was observed a handful of times. As DNA, the CDR3 is TGTGCCAGTAGCGCCGCAGGGGGCGGTAACTACGAGCAGTACTTC. Its translation: CASSAAGGGNYEQYF. The chain recombines TRBV19 with TRBJ2-7; 8 nucleotides line up with TRBD1. This CDR3 is built from 15 residues. CDR1 LNHDA and CDR2 SQIVND come from the germline V gene (reference sequence). Germline trimming cut 6 bases from V and 3 bases from J; bases unmatched to any gene: 10.

This clonotype was found many times. V is TRBV20-1 and J is TRBJ2-1; possible D gene TRBD2, 6 bases. Germline-derived CDR1 and CDR2 are DFQATT and SNEGSKA (reference sequence). Trimming removed 0 bases from V and 12 bases from J, with 9 bases in between. The length of the CDR3 is 11 residues. The CDR3 region is CSAREMGGQFF. As DNA, the CDR3 is TGCAGTGCTAGAGAGATGGGGGGGCAGTTCTTC.

Ten or more counts support this clonotype. The J gene is TRBJ2-7, the V gene TRBV7-9; 7 bases align to TRBD2. Germline V gene lookup returns CDR1 SEHNR and CDR2 FQNEAQ (reference sequence). Trimming at V came to 2 bases and at J to 0 bases, leaving 7 bases not matched to a gene. The CDR3 totals 16 residues. The CDR3 loop is CASSLISGGGSYEQYF. DNA for the CDR3: TGTGCCAGCAGCTTAATTTCGGGAGGCGGCTCCTACGAGCAGTACTTC.

The chain carries TRBV20-1 and TRBJ2-3, with 13 bases matching TRBD2. CDR3 length: 16 residues. Germline V gene sequence: CDR1 DFQATT, CDR2 SNEGSKA (reference sequence). J lost 4 bases, V lost 6 bases, and 10 bases had no gene match. This CDR3 is CSANPRTSGSPDTQYF. The DNA for the CDR3 is TGCAGTGCCAACCCGCGGACTAGCGGGAGTCCAGATACGCAGTATTTT.

There are many counts of this clonotype. J is TRBJ2-1 and V is TRBV27; 13 bases agree with TRBD2. Germline V lookup: CDR1 MNHEY, CDR2 SMNVEV (reference sequence). CDR3 length: 14 residues. The ends lost 6 bases at V and 10 bases at J; junction bases unmatched: 6. The CDR3, as DNA: TGTGCCAGCAGGAGGACTAGCGGGAGACAAGAGCAGTTCTTC. Its protein is CASRRTSGRQEQFF.

The V call is TRBV6-9, the J call TRBJ2-6, with no clear D. V shed 3 bases and J shed 3 bases, with 6 bases lying between them. The CDR3 has 14 amino acids. The germline V gene has CDR1 MNHGY and CDR2 SVAAGI. The CDR3 spells CASSYSRGANVLTF. In DNA form, the CDR3 reads TGTGCCAGCAGTTACTCTCGTGGGGCCAACGTCCTGACTTTC.

This clonotype has at least ten counts. The V call is TRBV30, the J call TRBJ2-7; D uncertain. CDR3 length equals 12 residues. V was pared by 1 base and J by 3 bases, with 7 bases between. Germline lookup yields CDR1 GTSNPN and CDR2 SVGIG (reference sequence). The CDR3 loop is CAWSGTYYEQYF. The DNA of the CDR3 is TGTGCCTGGAGTGGGACGTACTACGAGCAGTACTTC. Full variable domain (missing parts from reference TRBV30 and TRBJ2-7): SQTIHQWPATLVQPVGSPLSLECTVEGTSNPNLYWYRQAAGRGLQLLFYSVGIGQISSEVPQNLSASRPQDRQFILSSKKLLLSDSGFYLCAWSGTYYEQYFGPGTRLTVT.

This clonotype was picked up a small number of times. The genes are TRBV13 and TRBJ2-1; D ambiguous. The CDR3 covers 14 residues. The germline gives CDR1 PRHDT, CDR2 FYEKMQ (reference sequence). The V end was cut by 4 bases, the J end by 10 bases, with 17 bases between. CDR3 region: CASSYGIYRREQFF. The CDR3 coding sequence is TGTGCCAGCAGCTATGGTATATATCGGAGAGAGCAGTTCTTC.

This clonotype has only one observation. The CDR3 DNA is TGTGCCAGCAGGCCGGGCAGTAGCAATCAGCCCCAGCATTTT. Its translation: CASRPGSSNQPQHF. V usage is TRBV28 and J usage is TRBJ1-5, with unresolved D. The germline CDR1 and CDR2 sequences are MDHEN and SYDVKM. V dropped 6 bases and J dropped 0 bases, with 9 bases sitting between them. The CDR3 consists of 14 residues.

The chain combines TRBV14 with TRBJ1-6; tentatively, D is TRBD1 (5 bases). The CDR3 consists of 13 residues. V lost 5 bases to trimming and J lost 10 bases, with 12 bases between them. The V gene's germline CDR1 is SGHDN and CDR2 FVKESK. This CDR3 reads CASSSGPVSPLHF. DNA of the CDR3: TGTGCCAGCAGCTCAGGGCCGGTATCACCCCTCCACTTT.

The chain combines TRBV7-8 with TRBJ2-7, with 14 bases fitting TRBD2. Germline CDR1 reads SGHVS; CDR2 reads FQNEAQ. Trimming cost V 0 bases and J 6 bases; bases outside gene matches: 7. The CDR3 is 17 residues long. The CDR3 DNA follows: TGTGCCAGCAGCTTAGCAAGCGGGACTAGCGGGAGCCCCGAGCAGTACTTC. This gives the protein CASSLASGTSGSPEQYF.

This clonotype was counted ten times or more. This rearrangement joins TRBV6-1 to TRBJ2-2, with no clear D. Germline V CDR1 and CDR2: MNHNS, SASEGT. This CDR3 has 12 amino acids. Trimming pared 6 bases from V and 6 bases from J, leaving 8 bases between. The CDR3 DNA reads as TGTGCCAGCAGGGGCGACCCCGGGGAGCTGTTTTTT. This sequence encodes CASRGDPGELFF.

A few counts support this clonotype. The chain employs TRBV5-5 and TRBJ2-1; 9 bases agree with TRBD1. Germline V lookup: CDR1 SGHKS, CDR2 YYEKEE (reference sequence). The CDR3 totals 22 residues. The V gene end was trimmed by 4 bases and the J gene end by 0 bases; junction bases not matched to a gene: 23. Here the CDR3 reads CASSGGRMAWTGERSSYNEQFF. The CDR3 DNA is TGTGCCAGCAGCGGCGGAAGGATGGCATGGACAGGGGAAAGGAGCTCCTACAATGAGCAGTTCTTC.

This clonotype was seen many times. CDR3 DNA sequence: TGTGCCAGCAGCCAAGTTCAATCGCAAGCTAACTATGGCTACACCTTC. Translated, it gives CASSQVQSQANYGYTF. The V gene is TRBV3-1, the J gene TRBJ1-2; D gene ambiguous. CDR1 and CDR2 (germline): LGHDT, YNNKEL (reference sequence). V was cut by 1 base and J by 0 bases, with 12 bases left in between. The CDR3 has 16 amino acids.

The chain recombines TRBV20-1 with TRBJ1-2; TRBD1 is a possible D gene (6 bases). Germline CDR1 DFQATT, CDR2 SNEGSKA (reference sequence). V gave up 0 bases and J gave up 8 bases, with 22 bases separating them. The CDR3 consists of 16 residues. The CDR3 DNA reads TGCAGTGCTAGAGAGCAGTCGGGACACCACCCCGGGGGCTACACCTTC. Translated: CSAREQSGHHPGGYTF.

The table lists this clonotype with a few counts. The chain combines TRBV7-3 with TRBJ2-3; the match to TRBD1 covers 8 bases. V shed 4 bases, J shed 2 bases, and the junction held 20 bases outside the gene matches. Germline-derived CDR1 and CDR2 are SGHTA and FQGTGA. The CDR3 is 20 residues long. CDR3 bases: TGTGCCAGCAGCTCCACCCCCTCCACCGGCAGGGGGCTAGTCACAGATACGCAGTATTTT. It encodes CASSSTPSTGRGLVTDTQYF.

This clonotype was detected ten times or more. This chain links TRBV7-3 with TRBJ1-1; no clear D. Germline CDR1 is SGHTA and CDR2 is FQGTGA. V lost 5 bases, J lost 4 bases, and 11 bases lay in between. CDR3 length equals 13 residues. CDR3 nucleotides: TGTGCCAGCAGCCCCACATTCGGCACTGAAGCTTTCTTT. As protein: CASSPTFGTEAFF.

This clonotype showed up many times. J is TRBJ2-7 and V is TRBV30; the D is unclear. Trimming left V 4 bases short and J 2 bases short, with 9 bases between. Germline assignment: CDR1 GTSNPN and CDR2 SVGIG (reference sequence). The CDR3 contains 12 residues. CDR3 in amino acids: CAWIPSTYEQYF. In nucleotides, the CDR3 is TGTGCCTGGATCCCCAGCACCTACGAGCAGTACTTC.

The chain employs TRBV29-1 and TRBJ1-1; a possible D gene is TRBD1 (5 bases). The CDR3 totals 13 residues. V was clipped by 5 bases and J by 1 base, with 11 bases between them. Germline V gene data show CDR1 as SQVTM and CDR2 as ANQGSEA. CDR3 in DNA: TGCAGCGTTACGGGACGATCGAACACTGAAGCTTTCTTT. It encodes CSVTGRSNTEAFF.